Presented here are 28 T cell receptor beta chains from one specimen sequenced in a study of blood T cell repertoires in COVID-19. Clones were sequenced by immunoSEQ multiplex PCR, and TCRdb holds only the in-frame ones, with some missing. The table shows approximately 260,000 clones, with 75% to 90% occurring only once. Sequencing used peripheral blood. The receptor set was obtained from a woman aged 55 to 70 with active or convalescent COVID-19.

The chain couples TRBV11-2 to TRBJ1-2, with TRBD1 identical over 10 bases. Germline trimming cut 4 bases from V and 5 bases from J; bases unmatched to any gene: 10. CDR1 SGHAT and CDR2 FQNNGV come from the germline V gene. The CDR3 length is 16 residues. The CDR3 here is CASSSQVVGQGYGYTF. The CDR3 DNA reads as TGTGCCAGCAGCTCCCAAGTTGTGGGACAGGGGTATGGCTACACCTTC.

The J gene is TRBJ2-5, the V gene TRBV6-2 or TRBV6-3; D possibly uses TRBD1 or TRBD2 (6 bases each). The CDR3 is made up of 13 amino acids. Trimming stripped 6 bases from V and 5 bases from J, with 13 bases between. CDR1 and CDR2 (germline): MNHEY, SVGEGT. The CDR3 sequence is CASSGGPWETQYF. CDR3 coding DNA: TGTGCCAGCAGCGGGGGCCCCTGGGAGACCCAGTACTTC.

The chain employs TRBV5-6 and TRBJ1-3; TRBD1 is a possible D gene (6 bases). The CDR3 contains 17 residues. Germline CDR1 and CDR2: SGHDT and YYEEEE. V dropped 1 base and J dropped 0 bases, with 14 bases sitting between them. The DNA of the CDR3 is TGTGCCAGCAGCTTGACGGCAGGGGCCATCTCTGGAAACACCATATATTTT. Amino acid sequence: CASSLTAGAISGNTIYF.

The chain links TRBV5-1 to TRBJ2-1; weak D call: TRBD2 (6 bases). The germline V gene has CDR1 SGHRS and CDR2 YFSETQ. The CDR3 has 15 residues. With 5 bases removed from V and 0 bases from J, the gap between germline ends came to 12 bases. The CDR3, as DNA: TGCGCCAGCAGGCGCGGGGCGAGCTCCTACAATGAGCAGTTCTTC. Residues: CASRRGASSYNEQFF.

This clone showed up just once. The CDR3 spells CASSLEPGSDGYTF. The CDR3 region has the DNA TGTGCCAGCAGCTTAGAGCCGGGGTCCGATGGCTACACCTTC. The rearrangement joins TRBV7-9 to TRBJ1-2; D is unclear. The V end lost 1 base, the J end lost 6 bases, and 12 bases lay between the germline ends. The CDR3 contains 14 residues. Germline V gene sequence: CDR1 SEHNR, CDR2 FQNEAQ (reference sequence).

This clone appeared once. The same CDR3 also results from other DNA sequences found in this sample. The rearrangement uses TRBV30 and TRBJ2-3, with 7 bases fitting TRBD1. CDR1 and CDR2 (germline): GTSNPN, SVGIG (reference sequence). The ends lost 5 bases at V and 1 base at J; junction bases unmatched: 0. The CDR3 has 12 residues. For the CDR3, the DNA is TGTGCCTGGGGACAGGGCACAGATACGCAGTATTTT. It is translated as CAWGQGTDTQYF.

The genes are TRBV6-5 and TRBJ1-2; D ambiguous. The CDR3 runs 14 residues. Between the trimmed V and J ends, which lost 8 bases and 0 bases, there was a span of 13 bases. In germline, CDR1 is MNHEY, CDR2 SVGAGI. The CDR3 bases are TGTGCCAGCTTCCGGTTCCGAACTAACTATGGCTACACCTTC. It encodes CASFRFRTNYGYTF.

In its sample, this clone was seen a few times. V usage is TRBV6-1 and J usage is TRBJ1-5; D is perhaps TRBD1 (5 bases). The germline V gene has CDR1 MNHNS and CDR2 SASEGT. There are 16 residues in the CDR3. Trimming cost V 4 bases and J 5 bases, with 18 bases left between them. The CDR3: CASSVRPGIIDQPQHF. The CDR3 nucleotides read TGTGCCAGCAGTGTTCGTCCAGGGATAATTGATCAGCCCCAGCATTTT.

The chain joins TRBV7-7 to TRBJ2-1; maybe TRBD2 (6 bases). Trimming left V 0 bases short and J 9 bases short, with 15 bases between. The V gene's germline CDR1 is SSHAT and CDR2 FNYEAQ (reference sequence). This CDR3 comprises 15 residues. The CDR3 nucleotides read TGTGCCAGCAGCTTAGCCCCCTCCCTGGAGGGTGAGCAGTTCTTC. Its translation is CASSLAPSLEGEQFF.

J is TRBJ1-2 and V is TRBV5-4; no firm D call. Germline V lookup: CDR1 SGHNT, CDR2 YYREEE (reference sequence). V was cut by 3 bases and J by 8 bases, with 14 bases left in between. The CDR3 loop spans 13 amino acids. CDR3 sequence: CASSSGKSGGYTF. CDR3 DNA sequence: TGTGCCAGCAGCTCCGGGAAATCCGGAGGCTACACCTTC.

The rearrangement uses TRBV27 and TRBJ2-3, with 8 bases matching TRBD2. J gave up 2 bases and V 3 bases, and 7 bases lay outside the gene matches. This CDR3 comprises 16 residues. The germline CDR1 and CDR2 sequences are MNHEY and SMNVEV (reference sequence). The CDR3 DNA reads as TGTGCCAGCAGTTTCGCGGGGGGACAATTCACAGATACGCAGTATTTT. Translating gives CASSFAGGQFTDTQYF.

The chain links TRBV29-1 to TRBJ2-2, with 8 positions matching TRBD1. Looked up from germline, CDR1 is SQVTM and CDR2 is ANQGSEA. CDR3 length: 14 residues. V lost 4 bases, J lost 4 bases, and 5 bases stayed unmatched. In nucleotides, the CDR3 is TGCAGCGTTGGACAGGGGATGAGCACCGGGGAGCTGTTTTTT. This gives the protein CSVGQGMSTGELFF.

At least ten counts were recorded for this clone. J is TRBJ1-2 and V is TRBV5-1; tentative D call: TRBD1 (5 bases). The CDR3 spans 13 residues. V was pared by 2 bases and J by 5 bases, with 10 bases between. Germline V gives CDR1 SGHRS, CDR2 YFSETQ. CDR3: CASSFSQGYGYTF. The CDR3 DNA follows: TGCGCCAGCAGCTTTTCTCAGGGATATGGCTACACCTTC.

The chain is built from TRBV24-1 and TRBJ1-3; 9 bases agree with TRBD1. Trimming took 6 bases from V and 2 from J; bases not matched to a gene: 7. The CDR3 runs to 16 residues. Germline-derived CDR1 and CDR2 are KGHDR and SFDVKD. The CDR3 loop is CATSRIYRGPGNTIYF. CDR3 coding DNA: TGTGCCACCAGTAGAATTTACAGGGGGCCTGGAAACACCATATATTTT.

This chain links TRBV7-2 with TRBJ2-3, with 7 nucleotides matching TRBD1. This CDR3 is 13 amino acids long. Germline CDR1 and CDR2: SGHTA and FQGNSA. V dropped 6 bases and J dropped 5; count of bases not matched to a gene: 5. The DNA for the CDR3 is TGTGCCAGCAGTCGGGACAGAGGAGATACGCAGTATTTT. Protein: CASSRDRGDTQYF.

This chain connects TRBV19 to TRBJ2-2, with D perhaps matching TRBD2 (6 bases). Per the germline V gene, CDR1 is LNHDA and CDR2 is SQIVND (reference sequence). The CDR3 sequence is 15 residues long. V lost 4 bases, J lost 4 bases, and 13 bases lay in between. CDR3 loop: CASSTGGSGTGELFF. The CDR3 DNA reads as TGTGCCAGTAGTACCGGGGGTTCGGGCACCGGGGAGCTGTTTTTT.

This chain links TRBV29-1 with TRBJ2-5; possible D gene TRBD1, 7 bases. The CDR3 length is 12 residues. V lost 6 bases and J 4 bases, leaving 12 bases between the germline ends. Germline loops: CDR1 SQVTM, CDR2 ANQGSEA. In DNA form, the CDR3 reads TGCAGCGTGCAGGGGGGCCGAGAGACCCAGTACTTC. Amino acids: CSVQGGRETQYF. Full variable domain (remainder filled in from reference TRBV29-1 and TRBJ2-5): SAVISQKPSRDICQRGTSLTIQCQVDSQVTMMFWYRQQPGQSLTLIATANQGSEATYESGFVIDKFPISRPNLTFSTLTVSNMSPEDSSIYLCSVQGGRETQYFGPGTRLLVL.

The V gene is TRBV4-3, the J gene TRBJ2-3; D is undetermined. V gave up 0 bases and J gave up 2 bases, with 6 bases separating them. CDR3 length: 14 amino acids. CDR1 LGHNA and CDR2 YSLEER come from the germline V gene. CDR3 DNA: TGCGCCAGCAGCCAAGATGTCCACACAGATACGCAGTATTTT. This gives the protein CASSQDVHTDTQYF.

The chain joins TRBV6-2 or TRBV6-3 to TRBJ2-7; TRBD2 is a possible D gene (5 bases). The CDR3 loop spans 15 amino acids. With 4 bases removed from V and 3 bases from J, the gap between germline ends came to 16 bases. Per the germline V gene, CDR1 is MNHEY and CDR2 is SVGEGT. The CDR3 DNA sequence: TGTGCCAGCAGTTCCCCTTTCCCCGGGGACTACGAGCAGTACTTC. It specifies CASSSPFPGDYEQYF.

The rearrangement links TRBV6-5 to TRBJ1-2, with TRBD1 identical over 9 bases. The CDR3 length is 15 residues. The junction had 9 bases not matched to a gene; V was cut back by 6 bases and J by 4 bases. Germline V gene data show CDR1 as MNHEY and CDR2 as SVGAGI. CDR3 region: CASRHGQGPGYGYTF. The CDR3 DNA reads TGTGCCAGCAGACATGGACAGGGGCCGGGCTATGGCTACACCTTC.

The genes are TRBV23-1 and TRBJ1-2; D may be TRBD1 (5 bases). TRBV23-1 is treated as an ORF (open reading frame) with a function not yet certain. The CDR3 runs 18 residues. Between the trimmed V and J ends, which lost 1 base and 2 bases, there was a span of 20 bases. CDR3 sequence reads: CASSQLPHSPGKNYGYTF. In DNA form, the CDR3 reads TGCGCCAGCAGTCAATTGCCCCATTCCCCAGGGAAGAACTATGGCTACACCTTC.

The chain combines TRBV7-3 with TRBJ2-5, with a tentative D call TRBD1 (5 bases). The CDR3 runs to 15 residues. V lost 5 bases and J lost 1, with 14 bases in between. The germline V gene encodes CDR1 SGHTA and CDR2 FQGTGA. The CDR3 reads CASSPMARAQETQYF. CDR3 coding DNA: TGTGCCAGCAGCCCAATGGCCAGGGCCCAAGAGACCCAGTACTTC.

This clone was recorded a few times. V usage is TRBV3-1 (or the pseudogene TRBV3-2) and J usage is TRBJ2-1; 10 bases agree with TRBD2. This CDR3 region has 15 residues. In germline, CDR1 is LGHDT, CDR2 YNNKEL (reference sequence). J lost 7 bases, V lost 7 bases, and 10 bases had no gene match. The CDR3 is CASKSGGAVANEQFF. The DNA of the CDR3 is TGTGCCAGCAAAAGCGGGGGGGCGGTGGCGAATGAGCAGTTCTTC.

The V call is TRBV6-6, the J call TRBJ1-5; 7 nucleotides line up with TRBD1. V lost 5 bases, J lost 5 bases, and 12 bases stayed unmatched. CDR1 and CDR2 from the germline V gene are MNHNY and SVGAGI (reference sequence). The CDR3 is 16 amino acids. CDR3 loop: CASSTLRGSGYQPQHF. CDR3 sequence (DNA): TGTGCCAGCAGTACACTCAGGGGGAGTGGATATCAGCCCCAGCATTTT.

Only one count was recorded for this clone. The chain combines TRBV2 with TRBJ1-2; TRBD1 aligns across 8 bases. Looked up from germline, CDR1 is SNHLY and CDR2 is FYNNEI. CDR3 length: 12 amino acids. V gave up 7 bases and J gave up 5 bases; unmatched junction bases: 3. The CDR3: CASTRQGYGYTF. CDR3 coding DNA: TGTGCCAGCACGAGACAGGGGTATGGCTACACCTTC.

The chain carries TRBV10-2 and TRBJ2-1, with 15 positions matching TRBD2. Germline loops: CDR1 WSHSY, CDR2 SAAADI. The J segment lost 0 bases and the V segment lost 6 bases, leaving 6 bases of the junction unmatched. There are 18 residues in the CDR3. The CDR3 DNA sequence: TGCGCCAGCAGCAGGACTAGCGGGGGGGCGGGCTCCTACAATGAGCAGTTCTTC. Protein product: CASSRTSGGAGSYNEQFF.

This chain connects TRBV2 to TRBJ1-1, with a tentative D call TRBD1 (5 bases). This CDR3 comprises 13 residues. Germline V gene sequence: CDR1 SNHLY, CDR2 FYNNEI. V lost 5 bases and J lost 1, with 8 bases in between. Written as DNA, the CDR3 is TGTGCCAGCAGTTCTCAGGGGAACACTGAAGCTTTCTTT. It codes for CASSSQGNTEAFF.

This clone has more than one count but fewer than ten. The rearrangement uses TRBV7-2 and TRBJ1-1; unclear D gene. Germline V gene data show CDR1 as SGHTA and CDR2 as FQGNSA. V dropped 0 bases and J dropped 4 bases, with 18 bases sitting between them. The CDR3 sequence is 17 residues long. CDR3 coding DNA: TGTGCCAGCAGCTTAGCGGAGATAAAGGAGTCAAGCACTGAAGCTTTCTTT. As protein: CASSLAEIKESSTEAFF.